This TCR beta chain was sequenced in a study of blood T cell repertoires in COVID-19. Germline V gene data show CDR1 as GTSNPN and CDR2 as SVGIG (reference sequence). Trimming removed 1 base from V and 7 bases from J, with 11 bases in between. The CDR3 is made up of 13 amino acids. How the authors handled the data: Nucleated cell number was recorded as an estimate derived from reference gene primer amplification. Profiling relied on immunoSEQ multiplex PCR, and the TCRdb table lists in-frame clones only, not all of them. V and J calls and clone size come straight from that table; D and trimming were deduced from the DNA. Found here are roughly 80,000 clones, over 70% of them singletons; the top ten hold over 15%.

Sequenced input: peripheral blood. The TCR sequence derives from a woman aged 55-69 years with acute or convalescent COVID-19. This chain joins TRBV30 and TRBJ1-5; D is possibly TRBD1 (5 bases). DNA for the CDR3: TGTGCCTGGAGTGGGGGGGACGGCCAGCCCCAGCATTTT. Its protein is CAWSGGDGQPQHF.